This T cell receptor (beta chain) was recovered during a study of CD8 T cells in Susac syndrome. CD8+ and CD4+ T cells taken from blood had their TCR beta sequenced. The multiple sclerosis controls comprised treatment-naive patients whose relapsing-remitting disease was stable or active. Reverse transcription of roughly 0.45 to 1 ug RNA was performed with random hexamers. The immunoSEQ assay covered 54 Vbeta and 13 Jbeta segments for CDR3. Each CDR3 protein is one row after TCRdb ran MiXCR on the immunoSEQ multiplex PCR reads. The sample has about 200,000 distinct CDR3 sequences; 92% are singletons. This clonotype originated in a human donor with multiple sclerosis. The sample was CD8+ T cells from PBMCs.

CDR3 DNA sequence: TGTGCCAGCAGCTTCCTACAGGGGGCGCGGGAGACCCAGTACTTC. Its protein is CASSFLQGARETQYF. The chain links TRBV5-6 to TRBJ2-5, with 9 positions matching TRBD1. V lost 2 bases and J lost 5; bases outside the gene matches: 7. The germline V gene has CDR1 SGHDT and CDR2 YYEEEE. The CDR3 consists of 15 residues.